The source of this T cell receptor beta chain is a study of blood T cell repertoires in COVID-19. This clone showed up just a few times. The germline V gene has CDR1 SGHRS and CDR2 YFSETQ. V lost 1 base to trimming and J lost 5 bases; unmatched junction nucleotides: 0. CDR3 length equals 12 residues. TCRdb's table, derived via immunoSEQ multiplex PCR, lists solely in-frame clones and lacks some. The data contain around 170,000 clones, about 80% of them singletons. V usage is TRBV5-1 and J usage is TRBJ2-7; 7 bases fit TRBD1. Material for sequencing was PBMCs or T cells enriched from blood (not recorded which). The sequence came from a man in his fifties or sixties who had been exposed to COVID-19. The CDR3 here is CASSLQGDEQYF. DNA for the CDR3: TGCGCCAGCAGCTTGCAGGGGGACGAGCAGTACTTC. The full variable domain, rest sourced from reference TRBV5-1 and TRBJ2-7, is KAGVTQTPRYLIKTRGQQVTLSCSPISGHRSVSWYQQTPGQGLQFLFEYFSETQRNKGNFPGRFSGRQFSNSRSEMNVSTLELGDSALYLCASSLQGDEQYFGPGTRLTVT.